These T cell receptor beta chains were read from a single sample in a study of molecular identifiers for immune sequencing clone quantification. TCRdb re-called the PCR reads through MiXCR, storing one row per CDR3 protein. The data contain under 600,000 distinct CDR3 sequences, about a fifth of them seen just once; the ten biggest clones take up about 0.8%. The sequencing input was naive CD8+ T cells from blood, with Jurkat cell RNA spiked in. Receptors were obtained from a human donor in good health. Some libraries in this study had Jurkat cell RNA spiked in. Both conserved end residues are trimmed from each CDR3. Rows may omit the clone size; those that give it use once, few, many or a size class.

v_gene	j_gene	abundance	CDR3aa
TRBV20-1	TRBJ1-2	.	SAREVGVDYGYT
TRBV19	TRBJ2-3	few	ASSALGSSTDTQY
TRBV27	TRBJ2-1	.	ASNDRGYYNEQF
TRBV28	TRBJ2-5	.	ASSAFAGGGETQY
TRBV6-5	TRBJ2-5	.	ASSYSAAPAQY
TRBV28	TRBJ1-2	.	ATRYSYGYT
TRBV20-1	TRBJ1-1	few	SARGQGRAEAF
TRBV19	TRBJ1-3	few	ASSIGQGGRGNTIY
TRBV6-2/TRBV6-3	TRBJ1-1	many	ASSKPGANTEAF
TRBV4-3	TRBJ1-5	.	ASSQDSGGLNQPQH
TRBV6-5	TRBJ1-5	.	ASSYRYDQPQH
TRBV4-1	TRBJ2-7	few	ASSQGTSATYEQY
TRBV4-3	TRBJ2-7	few	ASSQRTSGLYEQY
TRBV24-1	TRBJ2-7	few	ATSDSFTGEQY
TRBV11-2	TRBJ2-5	.	ASSSGPWRTQY
TRBV18	TRBJ2-3	few	ASSPPGTSGVDTQY
TRBV30	TRBJ1-1	many	AWSRTGTEAF
TRBV19	TRBJ2-5	few	ASRTGGETQY
TRBV4-1	TRBJ1-1	few	ASRAAPPLNTEAF
TRBV10-3	TRBJ2-3	many	AISRGITDTQY
TRBV4-1	TRBJ2-7	few	ASSQSRVGSYEQY
TRBV19	TRBJ2-7	.	ASSISGTGYEQY
TRBV5-6	TRBJ1-2	many	ASSSQGQANYGYT
TRBV23-1	TRBJ1-3	.	ATESIPSAGNTIY
TRBV7-9	TRBJ2-6	many	ASSPPGVGANVLT
TRBV7-9	TRBJ1-1	few	ASSLEQGEAF
TRBV4-1	TRBJ2-3	few	ASSQEGSGGPTDTQY
TRBV20-1	TRBJ2-7	.	SAREGRGGSYEQY
TRBV7-2	TRBJ2-1	many	ASSLWDSSYNEQF
TRBV3-1	TRBJ1-2	.	ASSQETHDATYGYT
TRBV28	TRBJ2-7	many	AVAGSSYEQY
TRBV19	TRBJ1-4	few	ASSIVQDGKLF
TRBV6-2/TRBV6-3	TRBJ2-7	few	ASSYDLLSGSSYEQY
TRBV28	TRBJ2-5	few	ASSFSGAGETQY
TRBV5-4	TRBJ1-1	many	ASSLRGSTEAF